The next 15 T cell receptor beta chains were all read from a single sample in a study of coeliac disease (dated by TCRdb to the early 2020s). Receptor amplification or capture employed the immunoSEQ multiplex PCR assay. TCRdb retrieved this table from immuneACCESS and kept in-frame rearrangements only. Not all clones are present; in checked studies, unresolved V genes account for under half, and no reason is known for the remainder. The sample yields under 2,500 clones; approximately 64% were counted once. The ten largest clones capture 24% of the sample. Sequenced: intraepithelial lymphocytes from the gut. What this sample's cell subset or site label stands for: intraepithelial cell (IEC) fraction of small intestinal biopsy. Receptors were obtained from a woman in her 70s with celiac disease on a gluten-free diet.

The gene calls are TRBV7-6 and TRBJ1-6; 8 positions agree with TRBD1. Trimming cost V 1 base and J 7 bases; bases outside gene matches: 6. The CDR3 loop spans 16 amino acids. Germline V CDR1 and CDR2: SGHVS, FNYEAQ. Here the CDR3 DNA reads TGTGCCAGCAGCTTAGGGAACCAGGGGGCGAATTCACCCCTCCACTTT. This encodes CASSLGNQGANSPLHF. Together with reference TRBV7-6 and TRBJ1-6, the CDR3 gives the full variable domain: GAGVSQSPRYKVTKRGQDVALRCDPISGHVSLYWYRQALGQGPEFLTYFNYEAQQDKSGLPNDRFSAERPEGSISTLTIQRTEQRDSAMYRCASSLGNQGANSPLHFGNGTRLTVT.

There are a few counts of this clone. The V call is TRBV21-1, the J call TRBJ2-4; the table calls TRBD2, which could not be checked here. TRBV21-1 is a known pseudogene. The CDR3 loop spans 13 amino acids. The CDR3 DNA follows: TGTGCCAGCAGCAAAGTTCGGAGGAACATTCAGTACTTC. Its translation is CASSKVRRNIQYF.

The chain couples TRBV7-9 to TRBJ1-2; possible D gene TRBD1, 6 bases. Germline V lookup: CDR1 SEHNR, CDR2 FQNEAQ (reference sequence). This CDR3 contains 18 residues. Trimming pared 0 bases from V and 8 bases from J, leaving 25 bases between. DNA of the CDR3: TGTGCCAGCAGCTTAGCTCGTGGGTTGGGACACTCGGCGCGGGGCTACACCTTC. Translation: CASSLARGLGHSARGYTF.

This clone is classed as medium-sized. The chain employs TRBV10-3 and TRBJ1-3; TRBD1 is a possible D gene (5 bases). CDR1 is ENHRY and CDR2 is SYGVKD in the germline V gene. CDR3 length: 15 amino acids. V was pared by 2 bases and J by 4 bases, with 12 bases between. CDR3 amino acids: CAISEGGAWGNTIYF. As DNA, the CDR3 is TGTGCCATCAGTGAGGGCGGGGCATGGGGAAACACCATATATTTT.

This clone counts as large. The sample holds other DNA sequences that translate to the same CDR3. The rearrangement links TRBV5-1 to TRBJ1-1; D is uncertain. Germline CDR1 reads SGHRS; CDR2 reads YFSETQ. The CDR3 contains 15 residues. Trimming took off 0 bases at V and 1 base at J, with 10 bases between the two ends. CDR3 sequence reads: CASSLDRFRNTEAFF. Written as DNA, the CDR3 is TGCGCCAGCAGCTTGGACAGATTTAGGAACACTGAAGCTTTCTTT.

The chain couples TRBV19 to TRBJ2-3, with a weak D call TRBD2 (7 bases). V dropped 5 bases and J dropped 0 bases, with 12 bases sitting between them. Germline CDR1 and CDR2: LNHDA and SQIVND (reference sequence). There are 15 residues in the CDR3. The CDR3 nucleotides are TGTGCCAGTAGTGTGGGGGGGCCTAGCACAGATACGCAGTATTTT. Protein product: CASSVGGPSTDTQYF.

Relative to its sample, this clone is medium-sized. This CDR3 is CASSLAGGAGQPQHF. For the CDR3, the DNA is TGTGCCAGCAGCTTAGCGGGGGGGGCCGGTCAGCCCCAGCATTTT. The chain joins TRBV7-8 to TRBJ1-5; D is possibly TRBD1 (6 bases). Germline values: CDR1 SGHVS, CDR2 FQNEAQ. The length of the CDR3 is 15 residues. Trimming removed 0 bases from V and 6 bases from J, with 12 bases in between.

This clone was observed a single time. The chain recombines TRBV12-5 with TRBJ2-5; the match to TRBD2 covers 7 bases. Germline V gives CDR1 LGHNT, CDR2 FRNRAP. This CDR3 comprises 14 residues. The junction had 6 bases not matched to a gene; V was cut back by 7 bases and J by 1 base. The CDR3 loop reads CASASGTTQETQYF. The CDR3 DNA reads as TGTGCTAGTGCCTCCGGGACTACCCAAGAGACCCAGTACTTC.

This clone came up a few times. The gene calls are TRBV7-2 and TRBJ1-1; no reliable D call. Trimming removed 0 bases from V and 0 bases from J, with 8 bases in between. CDR3 length equals 15 residues. Germline V gene lookup returns CDR1 SGHTA and CDR2 FQGNSA. Here the CDR3 reads CASSLAGRMNTEAFF. CDR3 DNA: TGTGCCAGCAGCTTAGCGGGCAGGATGAACACTGAAGCTTTCTTT.

The chain links TRBV5-4 to TRBJ1-2; 7 nucleotides match TRBD1. V shed 2 bases and J 1 base; nucleotides not matched to a gene: 2. The CDR3 has 14 amino acids. Germline V gene lookup returns CDR1 SGHNT and CDR2 YYREEE (reference sequence). CDR3 residues: CASSFDRDNYGYTF. The DNA of the CDR3 is TGTGCCAGCAGCTTTGACAGGGATAACTATGGCTACACCTTC.

This clone rates as medium-sized. In DNA, the CDR3 is TGTGCCAGCAGTCTCCACCCGGGATCGACAGGCCTCATAGGCTACACCTTC. Protein: CASSLHPGSTGLIGYTF. This chain joins TRBV27 and TRBJ1-2; TRBD1 is a possible D gene (6 bases). The CDR3 is 17 amino acids. CDR1 is MNHEY and CDR2 is SMNVEV in the germline V gene (reference sequence). V was shortened by 5 bases and J by 8 bases, with 27 bases between the two germline ends.

The rearrangement links TRBV30 to TRBJ1-3, with 9 bases identical to TRBD1. This CDR3 contains 14 residues. Germline-derived CDR1 and CDR2 are GTSNPN and SVGIG (reference sequence). The J segment lost 6 bases and the V segment lost 5 bases, leaving 8 bases of the junction unmatched. The CDR3 sequence is CAWLDRGNLNTIYF. The CDR3 nucleotides read TGTGCCTGGTTGGACAGGGGAAATCTAAACACCATATATTTT.

V is TRBV7-8 and J is TRBJ2-2; D gene unclear. V lost 3 bases, J lost 6 bases, and 11 bases lay in between. The CDR3 runs to 14 residues. Germline lookup yields CDR1 SGHVS and CDR2 FQNEAQ. The DNA for the CDR3 is TGTGCCAGCAGCTTCTACGTCCGATCCGGGGAGCTGTTTTTT. Protein sequence: CASSFYVRSGELFF.

This clone appeared once. The chain employs TRBV5-4 and TRBJ1-1; D might be TRBD1 (6 bases). Germline values: CDR1 SGHNT, CDR2 YYREEE (reference sequence). The CDR3 sequence is 15 residues long. The germline V and J ends were trimmed by 4 bases and 1 base, with 14 bases remaining between them. CDR3: CASSEGGYSNTEAFF. CDR3 DNA: TGTGCCAGCAGCGAAGGGGGTTACTCGAACACTGAAGCTTTCTTT.

The V and J genes are TRBV11-2 and TRBJ1-1, with D unclear. Germline CDR1 SGHAT, CDR2 FQNNGV. With 1 base removed from V and 1 base from J, the gap between germline ends came to 13 bases. This CDR3 is built from 16 residues. CDR3 protein: CASSLVLLRANTEAFF. CDR3 in DNA: TGTGCCAGCAGCTTAGTGCTTTTGCGAGCGAACACTGAAGCTTTCTTT.